What follows are 15 T cell receptor beta chains derived from one specimen sequenced in a study of tumor and adjacent non-tumor tissue in lung cancer. A modified ARM-PCR protocol with three rounds of nested PCR amplified TCRbeta. TCRdb used MiXCR to reprocess the multiplex PCR reads, holding one entry per CDR3 protein. Here the sample spans about 76,000 distinct CDR3 sequences, about 82% being singletons. This sample's RNA came from whole unsorted tissue. More than 3 cm separated this lung sample from the edge of the tumor. Source material: distant non-tumor lung tissue. The receptors here all came from a man in his 60s with non-small cell lung cancer.

The J gene is TRBJ2-1, the V gene TRBV6-7, with 11 nucleotides matching TRBD2. TRBV6-7 is assigned to the ORF class and has an uncertain function. V dropped 3 bases and J dropped 7; count of bases not matched to a gene: 20. The CDR3 totals 20 residues. The CDR3 sequence: CASSYDSGLAGGPGRNEQFF. The CDR3 nucleotides are TGTGCCAGCAGTTATGATAGCGGGCTAGCGGGAGGCCCCGGACGAAATGAGCAGTTCTTC.

The rearrangement links TRBV30 to TRBJ1-1, with TRBD1 matching 7 bases. The germline gives CDR1 GTSNPN, CDR2 SVGIG (reference sequence). The CDR3 consists of 14 residues. The trim removed 2 bases at V and 0 bases at J, leaving 3 bases unmatched. The CDR3 DNA reads TGTGCCTGGAGTCCCAGGGGGATGAACACTGAAGCTTTCTTT. Translating gives CAWSPRGMNTEAFF.

This clonotype was detected a few times. A read error may be the cause here, since a much bigger clone is one base away. The gene calls are TRBV20-1 and TRBJ1-2; D is undetermined. V gave up 1 base and J gave up 2 bases, with 11 bases separating them. Per the germline V gene, CDR1 is DFQATT and CDR2 is SNEGSKA (reference sequence). This CDR3 is 14 amino acids long. CDR3 in DNA: TGCAGTGCTAGAGTGGGAAGGACCAACTATGGCTACACCTTC. Protein product: CSARVGRTNYGYTF.

The chain combines TRBV11-2 with TRBJ2-3; TRBD2 matches at 9 bases. V shed 3 bases and J 12 bases; nucleotides not matched to a gene: 7. The CDR3 runs 13 residues. CDR1 is SGHAT and CDR2 is FQNNGV in the germline V gene. The DNA of the CDR3 is TGTGCCAGCAGCTTTCTAGCGGGGAGCGTTCAGTATTTT. Translated: CASSFLAGSVQYF.

In regard to this clonotype: One end of the junction is discordant with germline, which a read error may explain. This sequence joins TRBV6-5 and TRBJ2-6, with D perhaps assigned TRBD1 or TRBD2 (6 bases each). There are 17 residues in the CDR3. Germline V gene data show CDR1 as MNHEY and CDR2 as SVGAGI. This CDR3 is CDSSLTGAGSGANVLTF. CDR3 DNA sequence: TGTGACAGCAGTTTAACGGGGGCCGGCTCTGGGGCCAACGTCCTGACTTTC.

Details on this clonotype: Germline and junction disagree at one end, which may indicate a read error. The chain has TRBV6-1 and TRBJ1-1, with 8 bases matching TRBD1. The CDR3 contains 14 residues. Germline CDR1 reads MNHNS; CDR2 reads SASEGT. Here the CDR3 reads CTSNQDRADTEAFF. The DNA of the CDR3 is TGTACCAGCAACCAGGACAGGGCGGACACTGAAGCTTTCTTT.

A few counts support this clonotype. This may stem from a read error, because a much larger clone lies one nucleotide away. The chain carries TRBV5-4 and TRBJ2-5; 8 bases match TRBD2. CDR3 length equals 13 residues. CDR1 and CDR2 (germline): SGHNT, YYREEE (reference sequence). The CDR3 spells CVSSGGLKETQYF. DNA for the CDR3: TGTGTCAGCAGCGGGGGACTAAAAGAGACCCAGTACTTC.

This clonotype was recorded once. The junction and the germline gene differ at one end; a read error may be behind it. This sequence joins TRBV11-1 and TRBJ2-2; possibly TRBD1 or TRBD2 for D (5 bases each). Germline-derived CDR1 and CDR2 are SGHAT and FQDESV (reference sequence). The CDR3 runs to 15 residues. CDR3 DNA sequence: TGTGCCAGCAGCATACGTGCAGGGATCACCGGGGAACTGTTTTTT. Translating gives CASSIRAGITGELFF. Full variable domain (missing parts from reference TRBV11-1 and TRBJ2-2): EAEVAQSPRYKITEKSQAVAFWCDPISGHATLYWYRQILGQGPELLVQFQDESVVDDSQLPKDRFSAERLKGVDSTLKIQPAELGDSAMYLCASSIRAGITGELFFGEGSRLTVL.

The J gene is TRBJ2-1, the V gene TRBV11-2; D remains unclear. Trimming stripped 7 bases from V and 4 bases from J, with 17 bases between. Germline V gene data show CDR1 as SGHAT and CDR2 as FQNNGV. This CDR3 region has 15 residues. The CDR3 DNA sequence: TGTGCCAGCAACACCTCTAAGAGGAATTACAATGAGCAGTTCTTC. Amino acid sequence: CASNTSKRNYNEQFF.

Regarding this clonotype: Relative to the germline gene, one junction end is altered; a read error may explain this. The chain has TRBV6-1 and TRBJ1-1, with TRBD1 matching 7 bases. The CDR3 has 14 amino acids. Germline loops: CDR1 MNHNS, CDR2 SASEGT. CDR3 amino acids: CVSSEDRDDTETFF. Here the CDR3 DNA reads TGTGTCAGCAGTGAAGACAGGGACGACACTGAAACTTTCTTT.

Notes on this clonotype: In this CDR3 the conserved last residue, phenylalanine or tryptophan, is missing, so a read error is likely. Because the CDR3's place on the DNA is in doubt, the DNA is left out and the CDR3 is given as listed by TCRdb. The chain links TRBV11-1 to TRBJ2-4; TRBD2, the table's D call, lacks a check against the DNA. Ends included, the CDR3 has 16 residues. CDR1 and CDR2 (germline): SGHAT, FQDESV (reference sequence). CDR3 in amino acids: CANSQTSGRAKNIQYL.

The chain couples TRBV30 to TRBJ1-4; 11 nucleotides line up with TRBD1. Unmatched junction bases numbered 7, after V lost 2 bases and J lost 8 bases. The CDR3 sequence is 15 residues long. The germline gives CDR1 GTSNPN, CDR2 SVGIG (reference sequence). The CDR3 DNA follows: TGTGCCTGGAGTCTTGGACAGGGGGCGCAGGAAAAACTGTTTTTT. Protein: CAWSLGQGAQEKLFF.

This chain's CDR3 is CASSLAGISSGANVLTF. In DNA, the CDR3 is TGTGCCAGCAGCCTAGCGGGGATCAGCTCTGGGGCCAACGTCCTGACTTTC. The rearrangement joins TRBV6-5 to TRBJ2-6; 9 nucleotides align to TRBD2. Germline V CDR1 and CDR2: MNHEY, SVGAGI. The CDR3 has 17 residues. V gave up 6 bases and J gave up 0 bases; unmatched junction bases: 6.

This clonotype was recorded at least ten times. This chain links TRBV20-1 with TRBJ1-5, with a possible D match to TRBD1 (5 bases). CDR1 and CDR2 (germline): DFQATT, SNEGSKA (reference sequence). This CDR3 is built from 15 residues. V dropped 3 bases and J dropped 6 bases, with 18 bases sitting between them. Here the CDR3 reads CSARGGGTGGQPQHF. The CDR3 nucleotides read TGCAGTGCTAGGGGAGGAGGGACGGGAGGTCAGCCCCAGCATTTT.

This clonotype has only one observation. Mismatch with germline at one junction end may stem from a read error. V and J are TRBV12-3 or TRBV12-4 and TRBJ2-4; 9 nucleotides agree with TRBD2. The CDR3 is 14 amino acids. The CDR3 is CASGLGLAENIQYF. CDR3 nucleotides: TGTGCCAGCGGCTTGGGACTAGCCGAAAACATTCAGTACTTC.